The 2 T cell receptor beta chains below were found in one sample sequenced in a study of beta chain features in type 1 diabetes. Expressed TCRB transcripts were sequenced after all isolated RNA was converted to cDNA. The data were produced by immunoSEQ multiplex PCR, yet TCRdb's version contains in-frame clones alone and is incomplete. The sample shows about 620,000 clones, roughly a sixth of them seen only once. Sequences were obtained from naive CD4+ T cells from blood. The source is a man between 18 and 35 years old in good health.

This clone has just a few counts. This rearrangement joins TRBV5-1 to TRBJ2-1, with D possibly matching TRBD2 (6 bases). V lost 3 bases, J lost 0 bases, and 7 bases lay in between. The germline CDR1 and CDR2 sequences are SGHRS and YFSETQ. CDR3 length equals 14 residues. This CDR3 reads CASSSGDSYNEQFF. CDR3 coding DNA: TGCGCCAGCAGCTCGGGGGACTCCTACAATGAGCAGTTCTTC.

The V call is TRBV28, the J call TRBJ2-5, with D possibly matching TRBD1 (5 bases). Germline assignment: CDR1 MDHEN and CDR2 SYDVKM. With 3 bases removed from V and 3 bases from J, the gap between germline ends came to 17 bases. This CDR3 contains 16 residues. CDR3 amino acids: CASSFTGTRTKETQYF. The CDR3 nucleotides read TGTGCCAGCAGTTTCACGGGCACTCGGACAAAAGAGACCCAGTACTTC.